Given below is one T cell receptor beta chain in context. The record originates from a study of CD8 T cells in ankylosing spondylitis. Germline V gene sequence: CDR1 SQVTM, CDR2 ANQGSEA. Trimming cost V 0 bases and J 16 bases; bases outside gene matches: 9. The CDR3 is 13 amino acids. TCRdb itself ran the 5' RACE reads through MiXCR, one entry per CDR3 protein. This table holds about 250,000 distinct CDR3 sequences, roughly 32% found once. The chain joins TRBV29-1 to TRBJ2-2, with 9 bases matching TRBD1. This sequence was found in a male donor with ankylosing spondylitis or in good health (not recorded which). The sequenced sample was blood, either unsorted or a sorted T cell fraction (not recorded which). CDR3 in DNA: TGCAGCGTTGAAGATAGGACAGGGGTCCCGCCGTTTTTT. It translates to CSVEDRTGVPPFF.